The present TCR beta chain was sequenced within a study of human T cells and chemical hapten exposure. Findings of the study overall: The immune response of these alopecia patients might not match healthy individuals'.

TCRdb reprocessed the RACE reads with MiXCR, giving one entry per CDR3 protein. Of roughly 120,000 distinct CDR3 sequences listed, over 10% are singletons. The J segment lost 3 bases and the V segment lost 4 bases, leaving 2 bases of the junction unmatched. The CDR3 runs to 16 residues. Per the germline V gene, CDR1 is SGHAT and CDR2 is FQNNGV. To note about this clonotype: Its antigen remains unidentified.

Regarding time point: patch test 1, 2 weeks after DPC sensitization. Documented treatment: therapeutic diphenylcyclopropenone sensitization with weekly scalp DPC. Alopecia patients, 18 to 70 years old and DPC-suitable, served as donors. The total RNA was obtained from whole blood that was not fractionated. The clonotype was recovered from a woman in her 50s with alopecia areata. Some clones in this sample may be carry-over from other donors' samples. Material: whole blood, obtained in connection with sensitization to the hapten diphenylcyclopropenone (DPC). This chain links TRBV11-2 with TRBJ2-2; 13 bases fit TRBD2. The CDR3 bases are TGTGCCAGCAGCTCCGGACTAGCGGGAGACACCGGGGAGCTGTTTTTT. It codes for CASSSGLAGDTGELFF.